This TCR beta chain stems from a study of blood T cells in healthy people across ages (dated by TCRdb to between 2015 and 2017). The study in broad terms: In model experiments, template switching captured about one uniquely barcoded TCR beta cDNA molecule for every two T cells. To avoid experimental bias, donors of different ages were randomly spread across the sequencing lanes. Using the same blood draw, the study looked at two additional independent replicas of 1 million unique cDNA reads for two donors, one aged 18 to 30 and the other aged 80 or older. Age-related changes in TCR beta repertoire diversity were measured in the study by deep sequencing normalized with unique cDNA molecular identifiers. The donors were split into four age groups: young (average around 15 years), middle-aged (about 40), aged (62) and long-lived (approximately 89). The paper as a whole reports these results and caveats: Donor CMV infection status was unknown, potentially confounding age-related changes in expanded clonotypes. The percentage of naive T cells measured by flow cytometry correlated strongly with observed TCR beta diversity. Observed TCR beta diversity per million T cells fell roughly linearly with age, and a significant reduction was already apparent by age around 39. Compared with the aged group, more naive CD4+ T cells, fewer expanded clones and increased TCR diversity were shown by the long-lived group, suggesting age selection. Estimates of total diversity from one million sequenced T cells were regarded as lower bounds and underestimates. Since profiling was done on bulk unsorted PBMCs, naive and antigen-experienced compartments could not be conclusively compared.

Ends trimmed: V by 2 bases, J by 6 bases; bases unmatched to a gene: 7. CDR1 and CDR2 were assigned from the germline V gene as LGHNA and YSLEER. The CDR3 measures 15 amino acids from cysteine to phenylalanine. Only the CDR3 region is kept as DNA, spanning 45 bases read in frame from base 1. Of note for this clonotype: Its recognized antigen is unknown. No base quality values were provided; no much bigger clone lies one nucleotide off.

Donors were roughly 40 systemically healthy Caucasian individuals from Russia aged roughly 6 to 100 years. Approximately 10 milliliters of peripheral blood were collected from each donor into EDTA-treated Vacutainer tubes. PBMCs were isolated by Ficoll-Paque density-gradient centrifugation, with at least 6.5 million obtained per sample. Trizol reagent was used to extract total RNA from PBMCs, with at least 6 micrograms per sample. Naive CD45RAhigh/CD27high T cell percentages were measured by flow cytometry on a PBMC aliquot from every donor. Library method: 5' RACE. TCRdb names Illumina HiSeq 2500 as the instrument used. The second PCR ran for roughly 7 to 11 cycles and used a J-beta primer mix along with a sample-barcoded 5' primer. A template-switch 5' adaptor carrying 12 random nucleotides introduced a unique molecular identifier onto each TCR beta cDNA molecule. Each sample yielded at least 3 million CDR3-containing paired-end reads. All of the RNA was converted into first-strand cDNA using the Mint cDNA synthesis kit, with a TRBC-specific oligonucleotide serving as the primer. Following uracil-DNA glycosylase treatment, a first 18-cycle PCR with universal primers M1SS and BC2_uni_R was performed on all cDNA. In the paper's pipeline: For normalization, 1 million high-quality reads were randomly selected from each sample, with every read carrying a distinct molecular identifier. Instead of being binned into consensus sequences, reads that shared molecular identifiers were thrown out. MiTCR, run with a Q25 quality threshold and the strictest error-elimination algorithm, handled CDR3 identification, clonotype clustering and error correction. A nonparametric unseen species model with Euler transformation was used to estimate lower-bound total TCR beta diversity. TCRdb reworked the public reads: Q25 trimming with fastp, MiXCR clone assembly, productive beta chains retained. Every distinct CDR3 protein forms one entry, paired with its most common genes and DNA. The authors' filters were not applied to this entry. In this sample the table shows around 850,000 distinct CDR3 sequences, about 36% of which occur a single time. The ten most abundant clones make up around 13% of the sample.

The receptor chain draws on TRBV4-3 and TRBJ1-2; 9 central bases correspond to TRBD1. Sequencing input: blood. This TCR was recovered from a young man in good health. The DNA sequence is given as TGCGCCAGCAGCCAATCAACACAGGGGGCGGATGGCTACACCTTC. This sequence encodes CASSQSTQGADGYTF.